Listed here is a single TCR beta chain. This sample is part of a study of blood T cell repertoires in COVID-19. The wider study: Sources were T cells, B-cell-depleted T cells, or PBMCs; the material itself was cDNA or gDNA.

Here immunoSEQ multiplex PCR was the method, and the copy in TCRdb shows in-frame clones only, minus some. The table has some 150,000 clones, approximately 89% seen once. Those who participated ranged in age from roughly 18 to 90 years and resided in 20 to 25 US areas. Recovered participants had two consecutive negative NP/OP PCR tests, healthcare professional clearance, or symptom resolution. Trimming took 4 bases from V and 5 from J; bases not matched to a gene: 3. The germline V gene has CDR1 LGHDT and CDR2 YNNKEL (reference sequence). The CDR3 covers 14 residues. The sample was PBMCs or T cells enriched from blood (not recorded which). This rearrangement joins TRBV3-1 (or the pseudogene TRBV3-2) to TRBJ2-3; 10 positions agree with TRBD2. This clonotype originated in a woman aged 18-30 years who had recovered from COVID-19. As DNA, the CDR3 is TGTGCCAGCAGCCTTCGGACTAGCGGAGATACGCAGTATTTT. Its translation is CASSLRTSGDTQYF.